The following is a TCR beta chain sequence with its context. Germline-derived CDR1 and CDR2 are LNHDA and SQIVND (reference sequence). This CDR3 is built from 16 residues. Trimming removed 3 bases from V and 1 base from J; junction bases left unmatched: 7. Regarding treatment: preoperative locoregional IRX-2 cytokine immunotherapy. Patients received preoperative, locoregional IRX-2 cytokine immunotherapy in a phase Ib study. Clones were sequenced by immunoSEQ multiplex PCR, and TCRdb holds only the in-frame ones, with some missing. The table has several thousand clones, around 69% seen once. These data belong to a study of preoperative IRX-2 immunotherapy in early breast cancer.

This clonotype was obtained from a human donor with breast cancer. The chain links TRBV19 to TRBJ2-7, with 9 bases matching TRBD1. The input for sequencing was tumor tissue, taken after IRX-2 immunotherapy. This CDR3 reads CASSIQDRGFSYEQYF. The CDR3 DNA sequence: TGTGCCAGTAGTATTCAAGACAGGGGGTTTTCCTACGAGCAGTACTTC.